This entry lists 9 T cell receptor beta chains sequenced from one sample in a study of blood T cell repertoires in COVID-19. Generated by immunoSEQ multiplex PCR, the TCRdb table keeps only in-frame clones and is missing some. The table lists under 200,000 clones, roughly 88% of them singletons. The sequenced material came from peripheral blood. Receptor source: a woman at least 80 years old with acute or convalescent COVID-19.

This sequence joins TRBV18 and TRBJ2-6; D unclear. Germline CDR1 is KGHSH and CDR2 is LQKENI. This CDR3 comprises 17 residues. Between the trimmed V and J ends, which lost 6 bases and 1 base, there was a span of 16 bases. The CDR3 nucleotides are TGTGCCAGCTCGACAATAGAGTTCAGTTCTGGGGCCAACGTCCTGACTTTC. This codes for CASSTIEFSSGANVLTF.

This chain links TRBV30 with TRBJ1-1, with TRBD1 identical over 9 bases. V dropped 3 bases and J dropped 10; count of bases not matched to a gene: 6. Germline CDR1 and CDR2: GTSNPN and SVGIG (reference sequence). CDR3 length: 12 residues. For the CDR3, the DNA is TGTGCCTGGAGAAGTGGGACAGGGCCAGCTTTCTTT. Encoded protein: CAWRSGTGPAFF.

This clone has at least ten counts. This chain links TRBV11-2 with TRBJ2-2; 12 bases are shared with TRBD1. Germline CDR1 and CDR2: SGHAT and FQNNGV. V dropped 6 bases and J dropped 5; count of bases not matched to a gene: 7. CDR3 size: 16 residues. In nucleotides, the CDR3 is TGTGCCAGCAGACCCGGGACAGGGGGCTTTACCGGGGAGCTGTTTTTT. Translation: CASRPGTGGFTGELFF.

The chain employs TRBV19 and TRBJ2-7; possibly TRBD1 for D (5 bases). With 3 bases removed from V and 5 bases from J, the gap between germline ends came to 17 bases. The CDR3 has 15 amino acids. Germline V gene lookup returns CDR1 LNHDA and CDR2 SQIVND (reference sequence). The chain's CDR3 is CASSILGRDKNEQYF. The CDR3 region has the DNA TGTGCCAGTAGTATCCTGGGGCGCGATAAGAACGAGCAGTACTTC.

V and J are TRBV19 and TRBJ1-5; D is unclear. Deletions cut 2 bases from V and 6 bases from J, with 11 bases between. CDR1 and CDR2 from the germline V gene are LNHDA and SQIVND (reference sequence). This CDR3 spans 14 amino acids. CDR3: CASSISKTGQPQHF. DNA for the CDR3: TGTGCCAGTAGTATATCGAAGACGGGTCAGCCCCAGCATTTT.

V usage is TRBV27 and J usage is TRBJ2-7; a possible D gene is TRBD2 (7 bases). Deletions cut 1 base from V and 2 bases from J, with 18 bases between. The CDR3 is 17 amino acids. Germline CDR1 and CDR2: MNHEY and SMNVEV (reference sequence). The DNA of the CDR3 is TGTGCCAGCAGTTTATTTATCGCCAGCGGGACAACCTACGAGCAGTACTTC. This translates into CASSLFIASGTTYEQYF.

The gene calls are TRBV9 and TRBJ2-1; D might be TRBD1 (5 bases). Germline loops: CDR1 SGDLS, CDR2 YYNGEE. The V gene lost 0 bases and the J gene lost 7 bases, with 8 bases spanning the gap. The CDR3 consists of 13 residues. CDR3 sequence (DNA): TGTGCCAGCAGCGTAGGGGGCTCGAATGAGCAGTTCTTC. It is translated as CASSVGGSNEQFF.

CDR3 DNA: TGTGCCAGCAGTCCACGACAGGGACCGTACGAGCAGTACTTC. Translation gives CASSPRQGPYEQYF. V gene TRBV6-5 combines with J gene TRBJ2-7; 7 positions agree with TRBD1. The germline CDR1 and CDR2 sequences are MNHEY and SVGAGI. The V segment lost 5 bases and the J segment 4 bases; nucleotides outside the gene matches: 8. This CDR3 is built from 14 residues.

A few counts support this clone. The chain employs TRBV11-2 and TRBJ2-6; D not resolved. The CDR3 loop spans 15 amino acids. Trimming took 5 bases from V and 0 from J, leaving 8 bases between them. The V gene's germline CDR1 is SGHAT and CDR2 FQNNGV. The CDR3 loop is CASSPPSSGANVLTF. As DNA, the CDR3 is TGTGCCAGCAGCCCCCCGTCCTCTGGGGCCAACGTCCTGACTTTC.